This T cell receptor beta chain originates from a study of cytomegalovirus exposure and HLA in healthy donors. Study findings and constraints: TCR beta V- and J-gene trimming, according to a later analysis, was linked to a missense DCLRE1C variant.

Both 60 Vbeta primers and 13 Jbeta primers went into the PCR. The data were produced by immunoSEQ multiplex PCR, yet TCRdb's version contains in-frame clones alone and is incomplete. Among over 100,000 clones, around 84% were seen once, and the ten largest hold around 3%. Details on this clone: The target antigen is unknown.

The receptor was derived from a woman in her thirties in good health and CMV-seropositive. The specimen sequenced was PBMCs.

CDR3 loop: CAWSVHPAGYEKLFF. The CDR3 DNA follows: TGTGCCTGGAGTGTACACCCGGCAGGTTACGAAAAACTGTTTTTT. The chain couples TRBV30 to TRBJ1-4; no firm D call. The germline V gene has CDR1 GTSNPN and CDR2 SVGIG (reference sequence). V was clipped by 0 bases and J by 8 bases, with 16 bases between them. The CDR3 runs 15 residues.